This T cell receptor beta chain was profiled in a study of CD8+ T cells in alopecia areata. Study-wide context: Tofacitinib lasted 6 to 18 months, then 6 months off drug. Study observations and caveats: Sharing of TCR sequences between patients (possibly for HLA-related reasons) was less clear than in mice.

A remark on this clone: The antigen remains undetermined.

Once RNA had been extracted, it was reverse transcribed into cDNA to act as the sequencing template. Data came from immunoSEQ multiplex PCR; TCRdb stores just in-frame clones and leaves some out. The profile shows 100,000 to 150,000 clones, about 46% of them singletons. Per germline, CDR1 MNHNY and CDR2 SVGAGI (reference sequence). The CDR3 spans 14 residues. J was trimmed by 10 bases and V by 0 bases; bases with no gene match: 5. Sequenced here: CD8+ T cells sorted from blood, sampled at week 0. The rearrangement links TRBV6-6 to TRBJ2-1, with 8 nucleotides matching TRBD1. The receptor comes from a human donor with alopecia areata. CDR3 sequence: CASSYSSGGWEQFF. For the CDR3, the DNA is TGTGCCAGCAGTTACTCCTCAGGGGGCTGGGAGCAGTTCTTC.